Reported below is one T cell receptor (beta chain). Antigen specificity is unknown. A J-beta primer mix and a sample-barcoded 5' primer were used in a second PCR of roughly 6 to 12 cycles. MiXCR, run by TCRdb on the 5' RACE reads, gives a single entry per CDR3 protein. The profile shows around 710,000 distinct CDR3 sequences, roughly 43% of them singletons. This entry belongs to a study of blood T cells in healthy people across ages. Study-wide results and limits: Older age went with lower TCR beta diversity per million T cells, in a roughly linear way.

The material sequenced was blood. This receptor was taken from a woman aged 60-70 years in good health.

Written as DNA, the CDR3 is TGTGCCAGCAGTTTAGCCTGGGATACCTACAATGAGCAGTTCTTC. This codes for CASSLAWDTYNEQFF. This chain uses TRBV12-3 or TRBV12-4 with TRBJ2-1; D ambiguous. The CDR3 loop spans 15 amino acids. V was cut by 0 bases and J by 2 bases, with 8 bases left in between.